This is a list of T cell receptor beta chains from one sample in a study of cytomegalovirus exposure and HLA in healthy donors. Generated by immunoSEQ multiplex PCR, the TCRdb table keeps only in-frame clones and is missing some. The profile covers tens of thousands of clones, with around 97% appearing a single time and roughly 1.5% taken by the ten largest. The specimen was PBMCs. The receptors were gathered from a young woman in good health and CMV-seropositive. The CDR3 runs from the conserved cysteine through the conserved F or W. D genes are given only for firm matches. Some rows have no size entry. The others give once, few or many, or a class for an expanded clone.

d_gene,abundance,len,v_gene,j_gene,CDR3nt,CDR3aa
TRBD2,NA,14,TRBV6-1,TRBJ2-7,TGTGCCAGCAGTGAGCGGGAGGGGGGCTACGAGCAGTACTTC,CASSEREGGYEQYF
TRBD2,NA,15,TRBV5-6,TRBJ2-5,TGTGCCAGCAGGGGGGCACTAGCGGGCCAAGAGACCCAGTACTTC,CASRGALAGQETQYF
NA,once,14,TRBV25-1,TRBJ2-7,TGTGCCAGCAGTGAATCCGACACCCGCTACGAGCAGTACTTC,CASSESDTRYEQYF
TRBD1,NA,13,TRBV10-2,TRBJ2-7,TGCGCCAGCAGTAGGACAGGGGGCAACGAGCAGTACTTC,CASSRTGGNEQYF
NA,NA,14,TRBV7-2,TRBJ1-5,TGTGCCAGCAGCTTACCTTTTAGCAATCAGCCCCAGCATTTT,CASSLPFSNQPQHF
NA,NA,13,TRBV14,TRBJ2-7,TGTGCCAGCAGCCAAGACAGTTCCTACGAGCAGTACTTC,CASSQDSSYEQYF
TRBD1,few,11,TRBV7-9,TRBJ1-2,TGTGCCAGCAGCTGGACAGGGAGCTACACCTTC,CASSWTGSYTF
TRBD2,NA,18,TRBV19,TRBJ2-1,TGTGCCAGTAGTATCGGGATTAGCGGGAGAGGAACCTACAATGAGCAGTTCTTC,CASSIGISGRGTYNEQFF
TRBD1,NA,15,TRBV7-9,TRBJ2-6,TGTGCCAGCAGCCACGACAGGGCTGGGGCCAACGTCCTGACTTTC,CASSHDRAGANVLTF
TRBD1,NA,14,TRBV27,TRBJ2-1,TGTGCCAGCAGTTTTCAGGGACAGGGAAATGAGCAGTTCTTC,CASSFQGQGNEQFF
NA,NA,15,TRBV10-3,TRBJ1-1,TGTGCCATCAGTGGGGAGGGAACAAGAGGGACTGAAGCTTTCTTT,CAISGEGTRGTEAFF
TRBD2,NA,18,TRBV2,TRBJ2-5,TGTGCCAGCAGTGTGGGGGCTAGCGGGAGGAGTGGAAAAGAGACCCAGTACTTC,CASSVGASGRSGKETQYF
TRBD2,NA,15,TRBV6-1,TRBJ2-7,TGTGCCAGCAGATCACTAGCGGGAGTATTTTCCGAGCAGTACTTC,CASRSLAGVFSEQYF
TRBD2,NA,15,TRBV7-3,TRBJ2-7,TGTGCCAGCAGCCCCCACCCAGCGGGAGGTAACGAGCAGTACTTC,CASSPHPAGGNEQYF
NA,NA,14,TRBV6-6,TRBJ1-2,TGTGCCAGCAGTGACCGGACTCACAACTATGGCTACACCTTC,CASSDRTHNYGYTF
NA,NA,11,TRBV6-4,TRBJ1-5,TGTGCCAGCAGTGCGGGACAGCCCCAGCATTTT,CASSAGQPQHF